This record concerns one T cell receptor (beta chain) sequence. Its antigen remains unidentified. The record originates from a study of cytomegalovirus exposure and HLA in healthy donors. Researchers ran the PCR with 60 Vbeta and 13 Jbeta primers. Method: immunoSEQ multiplex PCR; TCRdb's copy keeps in-frame clones and lacks some. The sample consists of about 97,000 clones, about four fifths of them appearing once. The ends were cut back, 0 bases at V and 4 bases at J, with 10 bases in the middle. The CDR3 length is 14 residues. The germline CDR1 and CDR2 sequences are SGDLS and YYNGEE. Study findings and constraints: TRBV6-2, TRBV6-3 and some other V segments were unresolvable in 87-base-pair reads. Later analysis identified around 15,000 TCR beta sequences associated with HLA alleles, using a false discovery rate threshold of 0.05. In a later analysis, the majority of CMV-associated beta chains seemingly showed HLA restriction.

The rearrangement links TRBV9 to TRBJ1-2, with D maybe TRBD1 (6 bases). This TCR came from a man aged 40-49 years in good health and CMV-seropositive. Material for sequencing was PBMCs. The chain's CDR3 is CASSVAARGYGYTF. The CDR3 nucleotides are TGTGCCAGCAGCGTAGCTGCCAGGGGCTATGGCTACACCTTC.